Presented here are 9 T cell receptor beta chains from one specimen sequenced in a study of vaccination effects on CD4 cells after COVID-19. The ViraFEST assay expanded antigen-specific CD4+ T cells with viral peptide pools before sequencing. Culture lasted around eleven days before CD4+ T cell isolation. The person was diagnosed with PCR-confirmed SARS-CoV-2 infection between March and December 2020. For these receptors, no antigen is known. Profiled with immunoSEQ multiplex PCR; TCRdb holds only in-frame clones, not every one. The repertoire consists of about 20,000 clones, with 74% occurring once and the leading ten covering around two fifths. This specimen was CD4+ T cells from PBMCs cultured with a peptide pool, taken before COVID-19 vaccination. Every receptor here comes from a human donor who had a prior SARS-CoV-2 infection.

This clone has a handful of counts. This chain joins TRBV11-3 and TRBJ2-7; D possibly matches TRBD1 or TRBD2 (5 bases each). This CDR3 is built from 14 residues. The V and J ends lost 4 bases and 5 bases respectively, with 15 bases between them. The V gene's germline CDR1 is SGHNT and CDR2 YENEEA. CDR3 protein: CASSYRRYGDEQYF. As DNA, the CDR3 is TGTGCCAGCAGCTACAGGAGGTATGGAGACGAGCAGTACTTC.

This chain joins TRBV11-2 and TRBJ2-1; 9 bases match TRBD2. The J segment lost 0 bases and the V segment lost 1 base, leaving 4 bases of the junction unmatched. Germline values: CDR1 SGHAT, CDR2 FQNNGV. This CDR3 spans 17 amino acids. As DNA, the CDR3 is TGTGCCAGCAGCTTAGGTTTTAGCGGGAGCTCCTACAATGAGCAGTTCTTC. Translated, it gives CASSLGFSGSSYNEQFF.

The chain recombines TRBV24-1 with TRBJ2-7; D perhaps matches TRBD2 (5 bases). With 3 bases removed from V and 7 bases from J, the gap between germline ends came to 9 bases. Germline CDR1 and CDR2: KGHDR and SFDVKD. The CDR3 extends over 12 amino acids. The chain's CDR3 is CATSDARGEQYF. Here the CDR3 DNA reads TGTGCCACCAGTGATGCCAGAGGGGAGCAGTACTTC.

This chain links TRBV4-2 with TRBJ1-3; 9 bases are a match to TRBD1. Trimming at V came to 0 bases and at J to 4 bases, leaving 7 bases not matched to a gene. The CDR3 covers 17 residues. Germline-derived CDR1 and CDR2 are LGHNA and YNFKEQ. Here the CDR3 reads CASSQDPGTGPGNTIYF. The CDR3 bases are TGTGCCAGCAGCCAAGATCCCGGGACAGGGCCCGGAAACACCATATATTTT.

The chain combines TRBV9 with TRBJ2-3; D possibly matches TRBD1 or TRBD2 (5 bases each). CDR3 size: 17 residues. V lost 0 bases and J lost 6, with 20 bases in between. Germline V gene data show CDR1 as SGDLS and CDR2 as YYNGEE. The CDR3 coding sequence is TGTGCCAGCAGCGTAGGTTTTTTGGCCGGGGCGGGTGATACGCAGTATTTT. Translated: CASSVGFLAGAGDTQYF.

V and J are TRBV2 and TRBJ2-5; D ambiguous. V lost 7 bases and J 3 bases, leaving 6 bases between the germline ends. The CDR3 sequence is 11 residues long. CDR1 is SNHLY, CDR2 FYNNEI, per germline. Here the CDR3 reads CASKAEETQYF. CDR3 nucleotides: TGTGCCAGCAAGGCGGAAGAGACCCAGTACTTC.

This sequence joins TRBV5-4 and TRBJ2-1; a possible D gene is TRBD2 (7 bases). V lost 3 bases and J 0 bases, leaving 10 bases between the germline ends. CDR1 is SGHNT, CDR2 YYREEE, per germline (reference sequence). This CDR3 has 15 residues. In nucleotides, the CDR3 is TGTGCCAGCAGCTCCGGGGGGCCCTCCTACAATGAGCAGTTCTTC. Its translation is CASSSGGPSYNEQFF. Looking up the rest from reference TRBV5-4 and TRBJ2-1 gives the full variable domain: ETGVTQSPTHLIKTRGQQVTLRCSSQSGHNTVSWYQQALGQGPQFIFQYYREEENGRGNFPPRFSGLQFPNYSSELNVNALELDDSALYLCASSSGGPSYNEQFFGPGTRLTVL.

The chain carries TRBV2 and TRBJ2-4, with TRBD1 as a possible D gene (5 bases). V was pared by 6 bases and J by 0 bases, with 9 bases between. The CDR3 contains 14 residues. Per germline, CDR1 SNHLY and CDR2 FYNNEI. The CDR3 here is CASSPDRAKNIQYF. The CDR3 DNA reads TGTGCCAGCAGCCCCGACAGAGCCAAAAACATTCAGTACTTC.

The chain links TRBV29-1 to TRBJ1-1, with D possibly TRBD1 on 5 matching bases. V was clipped by 6 bases and J by 1 base, with 15 bases between them. This CDR3 contains 14 residues. Germline CDR1 and CDR2: SQVTM and ANQGSEA. The CDR3: CSVQPGPRNTEAFF. The CDR3 DNA reads TGCAGCGTCCAGCCGGGACCCAGGAACACTGAAGCTTTCTTT.